The 31 T cell receptor beta chains in this list originate from one sample, sequenced in a study of shared clonotypes between healthy human individuals. Assay used: immunoSEQ multiplex PCR; TCRdb lists only in-frame clones, some missing. This sample has about 1,500,000 clones, with roughly 96% found just once. Sequenced: naive CD4+ T cells sorted from blood. Indicated subset: CD45RA+ positively selected. All receptors come from a man aged 30-40 years in good health.

In regard to this clone: Distinct nucleotide sequences in the sample also encode this CDR3. The chain recombines TRBV5-1 with TRBJ2-6, with D uncertain. This CDR3 comprises 14 residues. Trimming stripped 0 bases from V and 2 bases from J, with 3 bases between. Per germline, CDR1 SGHRS and CDR2 YFSETQ. The CDR3 here is CASSLAAGANVLTF. The CDR3 nucleotides read TGCGCCAGCAGCTTGGCTGCTGGGGCCAACGTCCTGACTTTC.

This clone has a handful of counts. Additional DNA sequences in this sample encode the identical CDR3. The rearrangement uses TRBV19 and TRBJ2-1; the D is unclear. The germline V and J ends were trimmed by 8 bases and 4 bases, with 3 bases remaining between them. The CDR3 has 10 residues. Germline lookup yields CDR1 LNHDA and CDR2 SQIVND (reference sequence). The CDR3 region is CASGYNEQFF. In DNA form, the CDR3 reads TGTGCCAGTGGTTACAATGAGCAGTTCTTC. Together with reference TRBV19 and TRBJ2-1, the CDR3 gives the full variable domain: DGGITQSPKYLFRKEGQNVTLSCEQNLNHDAMYWYRQDPGQGLRLIYYSQIVNDFQKGDIAEGYSVSREKKESFPLTVTSAQKNPTAFYLCASGYNEQFFGPGTRLTVL.

Notes on this clone: The sample holds other DNA sequences that translate to the same CDR3. The V call is TRBV18, the J call TRBJ2-1; 10 positions agree with TRBD2. Looked up from germline, CDR1 is KGHSH and CDR2 is LQKENI. There are 15 residues in the CDR3. The V gene end was trimmed by 6 bases and the J gene end by 4 bases; junction bases not matched to a gene: 6. The CDR3 reads CASSPGLAEYNEQFF. The CDR3, as DNA: TGTGCCAGCTCCCCAGGACTAGCGGAATACAATGAGCAGTTCTTC.

J is TRBJ2-3 and V is TRBV6-5, with TRBD2 matching over 13 bases. CDR1 and CDR2 from the germline V gene are MNHEY and SVGAGI. This CDR3 region has 15 residues. The J segment lost 4 bases and the V segment lost 8 bases, leaving 6 bases of the junction unmatched. CDR3 DNA: TGTGCCAGCGCGACTAGCGGGAGGTTCGCAGATACGCAGTATTTT. It encodes CASATSGRFADTQYF.

Written as DNA, the CDR3 is TGTGCCAGCAGCCTTACCCAGCGATTCTACGAGCAGTACTTC. Its protein is CASSLTQRFYEQYF. V and J are TRBV11-2 and TRBJ2-7; D is ambiguous. This CDR3 has 14 residues. Trimming removed 5 bases at V and 3 bases at J, with 14 bases between. CDR1 SGHAT and CDR2 FQNNGV come from the germline V gene.

The V gene is TRBV6-5, the J gene TRBJ2-1, with a tentative D call TRBD2 (6 bases). Germline assignment: CDR1 MNHEY and CDR2 SVGAGI. This CDR3 spans 14 amino acids. Trimming took off 10 bases at V and 7 bases at J, with 20 bases between the two ends. CDR3 nucleotide sequence: TGTGCCACTTGGTTGGCGGGGAAGGGAAATGAGCAGTTCTTC. Protein sequence: CATWLAGKGNEQFF.

This chain links TRBV28 with TRBJ2-1, with 7 bases that match TRBD2. Trimming took 5 bases from V and 10 from J; bases not matched to a gene: 8. CDR3 length: 13 residues. In germline, CDR1 is MDHEN, CDR2 SYDVKM. Here the CDR3 reads CASSPPLGGEQFF. CDR3 bases: TGTGCCAGCAGTCCGCCGCTCGGGGGGGAGCAGTTCTTC.

The rearrangement joins TRBV19 to TRBJ2-7; D is perhaps TRBD2 (6 bases). Trimming stripped 2 bases from V and 9 bases from J, with 17 bases between. Germline lookup yields CDR1 LNHDA and CDR2 SQIVND (reference sequence). This CDR3 contains 14 residues. CDR3 bases: TGTGCCAGTAGTATATCTTTGGCTAGCGCCCGGCAGTACTTC. Its translation: CASSISLASARQYF.

The chain couples TRBV18 to TRBJ2-7; D perhaps matches TRBD2 (6 bases). Per the germline V gene, CDR1 is KGHSH and CDR2 is LQKENI. The CDR3 consists of 14 residues. The V end lost 2 bases, the J end lost 3 bases, and 11 bases lay between the germline ends. This CDR3 reads CASSPVGGSYEQYF. In nucleotides, the CDR3 is TGTGCCAGCTCACCAGTCGGGGGTAGCTACGAGCAGTACTTC.

The chain links TRBV6-5 to TRBJ2-7; 9 bases map to TRBD1. Germline trimming cut 2 bases from V and 5 bases from J; bases unmatched to any gene: 4. CDR3 size: 14 residues. In germline, CDR1 is MNHEY, CDR2 SVGAGI. CDR3 sequence (DNA): TGTGCCAGCAGTTACGTAACAGGGGGCGACGAGCAGTACTTC. It codes for CASSYVTGGDEQYF.

The V gene is TRBV15, the J gene TRBJ2-7; D is perhaps TRBD1 (6 bases). Germline V lookup: CDR1 LNHNV, CDR2 YYDKDF (reference sequence). The CDR3 contains 15 residues. V lost 2 bases and J lost 1, with 12 bases in between. The DNA for the CDR3 is TGTGCCACCAGCAGAAAATCAAGGGGGTCCTACGAGCAGTACTTC. Protein sequence: CATSRKSRGSYEQYF.

The V and J genes are TRBV28 and TRBJ2-1; a possible D gene is TRBD1 (6 bases). The germline gives CDR1 MDHEN, CDR2 SYDVKM. V was trimmed by 2 bases and J by 5 bases, leaving 13 bases between them. CDR3 length: 15 amino acids. CDR3 nucleotide sequence: TGTGCCAGCAGTTTACAGGGACATTCAAACAATGAGCAGTTCTTC. Its translation is CASSLQGHSNNEQFF.

V and J are TRBV10-1 and TRBJ2-7, with no clear D. The CDR3 is 13 residues long. V was cut by 2 bases and J by 5 bases, with 10 bases left in between. Per germline, CDR1 WNHNN and CDR2 SYGVQD (reference sequence). The CDR3 is CASSESYNHEQYF. Here the CDR3 DNA reads TGCGCCAGCAGTGAGAGTTATAACCACGAGCAGTACTTC.

The V call is TRBV29-1, the J call TRBJ2-7; 14 bases line up with TRBD2. From germline, CDR1 is SQVTM and CDR2 ANQGSEA. V shed 7 bases and J 4 bases; nucleotides not matched to a gene: 12. The CDR3 is 16 residues long. The CDR3 DNA is TGCAGCGCTCAATCCGGGACTAGCGGGAGTTCGTACGAGCAGTACTTC. It codes for CSAQSGTSGSSYEQYF.

The CDR3 nucleotides are TGTGCCAGCAGTACTCGGCTCCAAGAGACCCAGTACTTC. Translated: CASSTRLQETQYF. The chain links TRBV28 to TRBJ2-5, with D hard to call. V dropped 5 bases and J dropped 1 base, with 8 bases sitting between them. CDR3 size: 13 residues. The germline V gene encodes CDR1 MDHEN and CDR2 SYDVKM.

V gene TRBV7-8 combines with J gene TRBJ2-2; 10 bases agree with TRBD1. The CDR3 runs to 16 residues. V lost 0 bases, J lost 3 bases, and 1 base stayed unmatched. Per germline, CDR1 SGHVS and CDR2 FQNEAQ. The CDR3 sequence: CASSLAGTGDTGELFF. The CDR3 DNA is TGTGCCAGCAGCTTAGCCGGGACAGGGGACACCGGGGAGCTGTTTTTT.

This clone was detected only once. This chain connects TRBV9 to TRBJ2-1; TRBD2 is a possible D gene (6 bases). The CDR3 length is 15 residues. In germline, CDR1 is SGDLS, CDR2 YYNGEE. The germline V and J ends were trimmed by 4 bases and 7 bases, with 18 bases remaining between them. CDR3 residues: CASSSSGGEANEQFF. The CDR3 DNA sequence: TGTGCCAGCAGCTCAAGTGGTGGGGAGGCAAATGAGCAGTTCTTC. Filled out from reference TRBV9 and TRBJ2-1, the complete variable domain reads DSGVTQTPKHLITATGQRVTLRCSPRSGDLSVYWYQQSLDQGLQFLIQYYNGEERAKGNILERFSAQQFPDLHSELNLSSLELGDSALYFCASSSSGGEANEQFFGPGTRLTVL.

This clone was counted a few times. The chain combines TRBV6-6 with TRBJ2-2; no definite D call. V was cut by 3 bases and J by 4 bases, with 6 bases left in between. This CDR3 spans 13 amino acids. Germline V gene data show CDR1 as MNHNY and CDR2 as SVGAGI (reference sequence). The DNA for the CDR3 is TGTGCCAGCAGTTATATGGTCACCGGGGAGCTGTTTTTT. It specifies CASSYMVTGELFF.

This chain uses TRBV30 with TRBJ1-1, with D perhaps matching TRBD1 (5 bases). Trimming stripped 8 bases from V and 7 bases from J, with 11 bases between. CDR3 length equals 10 residues. CDR1 is GTSNPN and CDR2 is SVGIG in the germline V gene (reference sequence). The DNA of the CDR3 is TGTGCCGGGGGACGAATTGAAGCTTTCTTT. Its protein product is CAGGRIEAFF.

V is TRBV6-6 and J is TRBJ2-1, with 8 bases lining up with TRBD2. The CDR3 is 15 residues long. The V gene's germline CDR1 is MNHNY and CDR2 SVGAGI (reference sequence). Losses at the gene ends were 5 bases for V and 1 base for J; bases not matched to a gene: 4. In nucleotides, the CDR3 is TGTGCCAGCAGTCTACAGCGGGGGTCCTACAATGAGCAGTTCTTC. Amino acid sequence: CASSLQRGSYNEQFF.

This clone is a singleton in its sample. The rearrangement uses TRBV10-3 and TRBJ1-1; 7 nucleotides align to TRBD1. There are 14 residues in the CDR3. From germline, CDR1 is ENHRY and CDR2 SYGVKD. With V trimmed by 7 bases and J by 7 bases, 12 bases remained unmatched. CDR3 sequence reads: CAITRGKGDGEAFF. The CDR3 coding sequence is TGTGCCATCACCAGGGGGAAGGGGGATGGTGAAGCTTTCTTT.

Comment on this clone: Other nucleotide sequences in the sample specify the same CDR3. The V and J genes are TRBV7-2 and TRBJ2-7, with 8 positions matching TRBD1. CDR3 length equals 13 residues. The V segment lost 3 bases and the J segment 2 bases; nucleotides outside the gene matches: 0. Per germline, CDR1 SGHTA and CDR2 FQGNSA. This chain's CDR3 is CASSLTGAYEQYF. The CDR3 nucleotides are TGTGCCAGCAGCTTGACAGGGGCCTACGAGCAGTACTTC.

This sequence joins TRBV11-3 and TRBJ2-2, with 7 bases matching TRBD2. Germline trimming cut 5 bases from V and 3 bases from J; bases unmatched to any gene: 9. CDR1 SGHNT and CDR2 YENEEA come from the germline V gene. The CDR3 spans 16 residues. The DNA of the CDR3 is TGTGCCAGCAGCCGAGGGCGGGAGTGGGACACCGGGGAGCTGTTTTTT. Amino acids: CASSRGREWDTGELFF.

The V call is TRBV11-2, the J call TRBJ1-2; 8 bases align to TRBD1. The trim removed 6 bases at V and 3 bases at J, leaving 9 bases unmatched. The CDR3 is made up of 15 amino acids. From germline, CDR1 is SGHAT and CDR2 FQNNGV. The CDR3 DNA sequence: TGTGCCAGCAGTCTCGACAGGGGAAATTACTATGGCTACACCTTC. It specifies CASSLDRGNYYGYTF.

The V and J genes are TRBV5-4 and TRBJ2-1; either TRBD1 or TRBD2 may supply D (5 bases each). Germline V gene sequence: CDR1 SGHNT, CDR2 YYREEE (reference sequence). CDR3 size: 16 residues. V dropped 4 bases and J dropped 0 bases, with 14 bases sitting between them. The CDR3: CASSPGTKSSYNEQFF. CDR3 sequence (DNA): TGTGCCAGCAGCCCCGGGACCAAGAGCTCCTACAATGAGCAGTTCTTC.

For the CDR3, the DNA is TGTGCCAGCAGTCGTATCGGGAGAGGGAATGAGCAGTTCTTC. It translates to CASSRIGRGNEQFF. The chain recombines TRBV28 with TRBJ2-1; tentative D call: TRBD2 (6 bases). The V gene's germline CDR1 is MDHEN and CDR2 SYDVKM. V shed 5 bases and J shed 7 bases, with 15 bases lying between them. This CDR3 spans 14 amino acids.

The chain recombines TRBV7-9 with TRBJ2-7; a weak D match, TRBD2 (5 bases). This CDR3 comprises 14 residues. The germline V and J ends were trimmed by 4 bases and 4 bases, with 14 bases remaining between them. CDR1 and CDR2 (germline): SEHNR, FQNEAQ (reference sequence). The CDR3 here is CASSSAGPRYEQYF. CDR3 sequence (DNA): TGTGCCAGCAGCTCCGCGGGCCCTAGGTACGAGCAGTACTTC.

The rearrangement uses TRBV28 and TRBJ2-7; 10 nucleotides line up with TRBD1. The CDR3 contains 14 residues. The J segment lost 6 bases and the V segment lost 3 bases, leaving 5 bases of the junction unmatched. The germline gives CDR1 MDHEN, CDR2 SYDVKM. The CDR3 DNA reads as TGTGCCAGCAGTTTCCCGGGACAGGGGATCGAGCAGTACTTC. This codes for CASSFPGQGIEQYF.

The CDR3 nucleotides are TGCGCCAGCAGCTTGCCCCCGGGACAGGGGTACGAGCAGTACTTC. This encodes CASSLPPGQGYEQYF. The V call is TRBV5-1, the J call TRBJ2-7, with 10 positions matching TRBD1. This CDR3 has 15 residues. J lost 4 bases, V lost 1 base, and 5 bases had no gene match. Germline V gives CDR1 SGHRS, CDR2 YFSETQ.

The chain employs TRBV6-5 and TRBJ1-1, with unresolved D. This CDR3 has 14 residues. Germline loops: CDR1 MNHEY, CDR2 SVGAGI. V was cut by 2 bases and J by 6 bases, with 13 bases left in between. The CDR3 bases are TGTGCCAGCAGTTACCTCGTGAGGGAAGCTGAAGCTTTCTTT. Its translation: CASSYLVREAEAFF.

This chain uses TRBV29-1 with TRBJ1-4; the D is unclear. V was trimmed by 5 bases and J by 0 bases, leaving 13 bases between them. The CDR3 length is 15 residues. CDR1 and CDR2 from the germline V gene are SQVTM and ANQGSEA. The CDR3 region has the DNA TGCAGCGTTCGTGAACAGAAAGCAACTAATGAAAAACTGTTTTTT. This encodes CSVREQKATNEKLFF.